Each of the 20 T cell receptor beta chains below was sequenced from the same sample in a study of blood T cell repertoires in COVID-19. The table came from immunoSEQ multiplex PCR; TCRdb's copy has only in-frame clones and leaves some out. The sample contains some 190,000 clones, roughly 84% of which appear only once. Input material: PBMCs or T cells enriched from blood (not recorded which). Receptor source: a young woman who had been exposed to COVID-19.

This clone was seen more than once but under ten times. The V and J genes are TRBV7-2 and TRBJ1-2, with 8 bases fitting TRBD1. The V gene end was trimmed by 5 bases and the J gene end by 3 bases; junction bases not matched to a gene: 8. The CDR3 is 15 amino acids. The germline V gene has CDR1 SGHTA and CDR2 FQGNSA. This chain's CDR3 is CASSTSTGEYYGYTF. In nucleotides, the CDR3 is TGTGCCAGCAGCACATCGACAGGGGAGTACTATGGCTACACCTTC.

The gene calls are TRBV6-6 and TRBJ1-6; possible D gene TRBD1, 6 bases. The V end was cut by 5 bases, the J end by 8 bases, with 13 bases between. Per germline, CDR1 MNHNY and CDR2 SVGAGI (reference sequence). CDR3 length: 14 residues. The CDR3 region is CASSQDRFDSPLHF. Here the CDR3 DNA reads TGTGCCAGCAGTCAAGACAGGTTCGATTCACCCCTCCACTTT.

This chain connects TRBV3-1 (or the pseudogene TRBV3-2) to TRBJ2-7; 7 bases map to TRBD1. The length of the CDR3 is 14 residues. The germline V gene has CDR1 LGHDT and CDR2 YNNKEL (reference sequence). The V and J ends lost 5 bases and 6 bases, in that order; junction bases with no gene match: 10. In DNA form, the CDR3 reads TGTGCCAGCAGCGGGTACAGGGGCGGGCGCGAGCAGTACTTC. Residues: CASSGYRGGREQYF.

The rearrangement joins TRBV5-4 to TRBJ2-3; the D gene is possibly TRBD2 (6 bases). V gave up 0 bases and J gave up 2 bases, with 16 bases separating them. This CDR3 has 17 amino acids. The germline V gene encodes CDR1 SGHNT and CDR2 YYREEE (reference sequence). DNA of the CDR3: TGTGCCAGCAGCTTGGTGGGGGGTCGGGTCGCCACAGATACGCAGTATTTT. Its protein is CASSLVGGRVATDTQYF.

The V and J genes are TRBV5-8 and TRBJ2-7; tentative D call: TRBD2 (5 bases). Trimming took off 2 bases at V and 3 bases at J, with 21 bases between the two ends. Germline values: CDR1 SGHTS, CDR2 YDEGEE. The CDR3 extends over 17 amino acids. The CDR3 region is CASSFQFSGLPDYEQYF. CDR3 nucleotide sequence: TGTGCCAGCAGCTTCCAGTTTTCGGGATTACCCGACTACGAGCAGTACTTC.

This chain joins TRBV5-4 and TRBJ1-2; unclear D gene. The CDR3 loop spans 15 amino acids. Germline CDR1 SGHNT, CDR2 YYREEE (reference sequence). Trimming cost V 3 bases and J 6 bases, with 18 bases left between them. CDR3 sequence: CASSSEGLLVNGYTF. The CDR3 nucleotides read TGTGCCAGCAGCTCCGAGGGCCTACTAGTGAATGGCTACACCTTC. Based on the CDR3 plus reference TRBV5-4 and TRBJ1-2, the full variable domain is ETGVTQSPTHLIKTRGQQVTLRCSSQSGHNTVSWYQQALGQGPQFIFQYYREEENGRGNFPPRFSGLQFPNYSSELNVNALELDDSALYLCASSSEGLLVNGYTFGSGTRLTVV.

The chain combines TRBV2 with TRBJ1-2, with TRBD1 matching over 7 bases. Per the germline V gene, CDR1 is SNHLY and CDR2 is FYNNEI. This CDR3 contains 15 residues. V was pared by 2 bases and J by 4 bases, with 7 bases of the junction left unmatched. The CDR3 DNA reads TGTGCCAGCAGTGAAACCCGACAGGGTGGCTATGGCTACACCTTC. Its translation: CASSETRQGGYGYTF.

The chain joins TRBV6-1 to TRBJ1-1; D ambiguous. The CDR3 length is 14 residues. The ends were cut back, 3 bases at V and 7 bases at J, with 15 bases in the middle. Germline assignment: CDR1 MNHNS and CDR2 SASEGT. CDR3 sequence (DNA): TGTGCCAGCAGTGAGCAGACGGCGGTGGGTGAAGCTTTCTTT. The encoded protein is CASSEQTAVGEAFF.

The chain joins TRBV11-2 to TRBJ1-2; D gene unclear. CDR3 length equals 12 residues. V was pared by 1 base and J by 8 bases, with 8 bases between. Germline V gene sequence: CDR1 SGHAT, CDR2 FQNNGV. The CDR3 sequence: CASSLGGLGYTF. In DNA form, the CDR3 reads TGTGCCAGCAGCTTAGGAGGGCTCGGCTACACCTTC.

This chain joins TRBV10-2 and TRBJ1-3, with D possibly being TRBD1 (6 bases). Germline assignment: CDR1 WSHSY and CDR2 SAAADI. This CDR3 is 14 amino acids long. Trimming removed 6 bases at V and 4 bases at J, with 13 bases between. The CDR3 is CASRPTGDGNTIYF. The CDR3 nucleotides read TGCGCCAGCAGGCCGACAGGCGACGGAAACACCATATATTTT.

The rearrangement links TRBV30 to TRBJ2-2; TRBD2 aligns across 7 bases. The CDR3 length is 13 residues. CDR1 and CDR2 (germline): GTSNPN, SVGIG (reference sequence). This CDR3 is CAKTGGNTGELFF. The CDR3 DNA reads TGTGCTAAGACGGGGGGTAACACCGGGGAGCTGTTTTTT.

The chain has TRBV5-4 and TRBJ2-1, with 8 bases aligning to TRBD2. The germline gives CDR1 SGHNT, CDR2 YYREEE (reference sequence). This CDR3 contains 15 residues. V was clipped by 3 bases and J by 4 bases; unmatched bases: 6. The CDR3 DNA reads as TGTGCCAGCAGCTCTCTTAGCGGGGCGTACAATGAGCAGTTCTTC. Protein: CASSSLSGAYNEQFF. The full variable domain, in which reference TRBV5-4 and TRBJ2-1 provide the parts outside the CDR3, is ETGVTQSPTHLIKTRGQQVTLRCSSQSGHNTVSWYQQALGQGPQFIFQYYREEENGRGNFPPRFSGLQFPNYSSELNVNALELDDSALYLCASSSLSGAYNEQFFGPGTRLTVL.

This chain connects TRBV2 to TRBJ2-1; 13 bases are shared with TRBD2. The V and J ends lost 0 bases and 0 bases, in that order; junction bases with no gene match: 5. Looked up from germline, CDR1 is SNHLY and CDR2 is FYNNEI. This CDR3 comprises 19 residues. Here the CDR3 DNA reads TGTGCCAGCAGTGAAGCTGTGGGACTAGCGGGGAGCTCCTACAATGAGCAGTTCTTC. Amino acid sequence: CASSEAVGLAGSSYNEQFF.

This clone has a single count. V is TRBV18 and J is TRBJ1-4, with 7 bases lining up with TRBD1. Per the germline V gene, CDR1 is KGHSH and CDR2 is LQKENI. V lost 1 base to trimming and J lost 8 bases; unmatched junction nucleotides: 7. The CDR3 extends over 15 amino acids. The CDR3 spells CASSPRQGWDEKLFF. Written as DNA, the CDR3 is TGTGCCAGCTCACCACGACAGGGTTGGGACGAAAAACTGTTTTTT.

The chain joins TRBV4-3 to TRBJ2-1; 9 positions match TRBD2. V trimming: 5 bases; J trimming: 5 bases; junction bases outside the gene matches: 28. The germline V gene encodes CDR1 LGHNA and CDR2 YSLEER. The CDR3 sequence is 22 residues long. CDR3: CASSDSTGAWVFSGGDNNEQFF. The DNA for the CDR3 is TGCGCCAGCAGCGACAGTACAGGGGCGTGGGTGTTTAGCGGGGGAGACAACAATGAGCAGTTCTTC.

This clone was observed a few times. V and J are TRBV9 and TRBJ2-7; 10 bases are shared with TRBD2. Germline CDR1 SGDLS, CDR2 YYNGEE. V lost 0 bases and J lost 3; bases outside the gene matches: 6. The CDR3 totals 16 residues. The CDR3, as DNA: TGTGCCAGCAGCGTAGCCCTAGCGGGGGCGAACTACGAGCAGTACTTC. Translation gives CASSVALAGANYEQYF.

The chain carries TRBV18 and TRBJ2-1, with 11 bases lining up with TRBD2. CDR1 and CDR2 from the germline V gene are KGHSH and LQKENI. This CDR3 contains 17 residues. J gave up 4 bases and V 3 bases, and 8 bases lay outside the gene matches. Here the CDR3 DNA reads TGTGCCAGCTCACCCCAGGCCGGGACTAGCGGATACAATGAGCAGTTCTTC. Its protein product is CASSPQAGTSGYNEQFF.

V usage is TRBV14 and J usage is TRBJ2-5; a possible D gene is TRBD1 (6 bases). Trimming left V 4 bases short and J 3 bases short, with 15 bases between. Germline CDR1 is SGHDN and CDR2 is FVKESK. The CDR3 contains 15 residues. The CDR3 loop reads CASSLPTGPKETQYF. The DNA of the CDR3 is TGTGCCAGCAGCCTTCCGACAGGCCCAAAAGAGACCCAGTACTTC.

V gene TRBV19 combines with J gene TRBJ2-7; weak D call: TRBD1 (5 bases). V lost 5 bases, J lost 6 bases, and 17 bases lay in between. This CDR3 has 14 amino acids. The germline V gene has CDR1 LNHDA and CDR2 SQIVND (reference sequence). CDR3 protein: CASSPRRQYGEQYF. CDR3 nucleotides: TGTGCCAGTAGTCCCCGCCGACAGTACGGCGAGCAGTACTTC.

This clone was seen a single time. The chain uses TRBV6-2 or TRBV6-3 and TRBJ2-6, with TRBD1 matching 9 bases. The CDR3 extends over 18 amino acids. J gave up 0 bases and V 5 bases, and 8 bases lay outside the gene matches. Germline V gene data show CDR1 as MNHEY and CDR2 as SVGEGT. The CDR3 DNA is TGTGCCAGCAGTGATGGGACAGGGCTTTACTCTGGGGCCAACGTCCTGACTTTC. Protein sequence: CASSDGTGLYSGANVLTF.